The 27 T cell receptor beta chains below all came from one sample that was sequenced in a study of spatial heterogeneity in lung cancer. One entry per CDR3 protein results from TCRdb running MiXCR on the 5' RACE reads. The sample records more than 65,000 distinct CDR3 sequences, roughly 12% being singletons. Time point defined: sample taken at primary tumor resection. The sequenced material consisted of unsorted whole RNA from tumor, nontumor lung or frozen PBMC. Specimen: PBMCs, collected at surgery. The receptor set was obtained from a male donor with early-stage non-small cell lung cancer.

There are many counts of this clonotype. This chain connects TRBV5-1 to TRBJ1-5, with D uncertain. Germline V lookup: CDR1 SGHRS, CDR2 YFSETQ. CDR3 length equals 15 residues. V lost 0 bases and J 4 bases, leaving 11 bases between the germline ends. CDR3 in DNA: TGCGCCAGCAGCTTGGGGGGAGGGAAAAATCAGCCCCAGCATTTT. It specifies CASSLGGGKNQPQHF.

The J gene is TRBJ2-3, the V gene TRBV6-4, with 12 positions matching TRBD1. The CDR3 is 15 amino acids. V shed 3 bases and J 4 bases; nucleotides not matched to a gene: 2. CDR1 is MRHNA and CDR2 is SNTAGT in the germline V gene. The CDR3 here is CASSEGTGGADTQYF. The CDR3 coding sequence is TGTGCCAGCAGTGAAGGGACAGGGGGCGCAGATACGCAGTATTTT.

This clonotype was seen ten or more times. J is TRBJ2-3 and V is TRBV12-3 or TRBV12-4; TRBD2 is a possible D gene (7 bases). CDR3 length equals 15 residues. Trimming removed 8 bases from V and 2 bases from J, with 17 bases in between. Here the CDR3 reads CASLGAGALTDTQYF. Here the CDR3 DNA reads TGTGCCAGCCTGGGGGCGGGGGCCCTCACAGATACGCAGTATTTT.

The CDR3 region is CSVDYRWDTEAFF. The DNA for the CDR3 is TGCAGCGTTGATTACAGGTGGGACACTGAAGCTTTCTTT. The chain combines TRBV29-1 with TRBJ1-1; possible D gene TRBD1, 5 bases. CDR3 size: 13 residues. V lost 3 bases to trimming and J lost 3 bases, with 11 bases between them. The V gene's germline CDR1 is SQVTM and CDR2 ANQGSEA.

A few counts support this clonotype. The V gene is TRBV20-1, the J gene TRBJ2-3; D gene uncertain. This CDR3 is built from 12 residues. From germline, CDR1 is DFQATT and CDR2 SNEGSKA (reference sequence). V dropped 2 bases and J dropped 4 bases, with 7 bases sitting between them. The DNA for the CDR3 is TGCAGTGCTAGATACTGGGCAGATACGCAGTATTTT. Translation gives CSARYWADTQYF.

The table lists this clonotype with a few counts. This chain joins TRBV3-1 and TRBJ1-6, with 8 bases fitting TRBD1. The germline gives CDR1 LGHDT, CDR2 YNNKEL (reference sequence). The CDR3 sequence is 15 residues long. V was clipped by 4 bases and J by 10 bases; unmatched bases: 9. CDR3 in DNA: TGTGCCAGCAGCCCGCAGGGGGCGGAACAATCACCCCTCCACTTT. This gives the protein CASSPQGAEQSPLHF. Drawing the rest from reference TRBV3-1 and TRBJ1-6, the complete variable domain is DTAVSQTPKYLVTQMGNDKSIKCEQNLGHDTMYWYKQDSKKFLKIMFSYNNKELIINETVPNRFSPKSPDKAHLNLHINSLELGDSAVYFCASSPQGAEQSPLHFGNGTRLTVT.

This clonotype was counted a few times. The genes are TRBV6-1 and TRBJ1-5; D is perhaps TRBD1 (5 bases). This CDR3 has 13 amino acids. Looked up from germline, CDR1 is MNHNS and CDR2 is SASEGT. V lost 2 bases to trimming and J lost 7 bases, with 9 bases between them. The CDR3: CASSERGGQPQHF. DNA of the CDR3: TGTGCCAGCAGTGAAAGGGGCGGCCAGCCCCAGCATTTT.

This clonotype was recorded a few times. CDR3 coding DNA: TGTGCCAGCAGCCCCAGTCGAGGGATGGACACTGAAGCTTTCTTT. Its translation: CASSPSRGMDTEAFF. The rearrangement links TRBV4-2 to TRBJ1-1, with D unresolved. The length of the CDR3 is 15 residues. Germline V lookup: CDR1 LGHNA, CDR2 YNFKEQ. Between the trimmed V and J ends, which lost 4 bases and 3 bases, there was a span of 15 bases.

The gene calls are TRBV20-1 and TRBJ2-7; 7 bases match TRBD2. J was trimmed by 2 bases and V by 5 bases; bases with no gene match: 15. This CDR3 is 16 amino acids long. The germline CDR1 and CDR2 sequences are DFQATT and SNEGSKA (reference sequence). DNA of the CDR3: TGCAGTGCTGACCTCGTGGAGCGGGATTCCACCTACGAGCAGTACTTC. Its translation: CSADLVERDSTYEQYF.

The chain recombines TRBV7-9 with TRBJ2-3; D gene unclear. Trimming removed 8 bases at V and 3 bases at J, with 9 bases between. The germline gives CDR1 SEHNR, CDR2 FQNEAQ (reference sequence). CDR3 size: 12 residues. The CDR3: CASAAGTDTQYF. CDR3 DNA sequence: TGTGCCAGCGCAGCTGGTACAGATACGCAGTATTTT. The variable domain in full, with the rest retrieved from reference TRBV7-9 and TRBJ2-3, is DTGVSQNPRHKITKRGQNVTFRCDPISEHNRLYWYRQTLGQGPEFLTYFQNEAQLEKSRLLSDRFSAERPKGSFSTLEIQRTEQGDSAMYLCASAAGTDTQYFGPGTRLTVL.

In this sample, this clonotype turned up a few times. The chain carries TRBV29-1 and TRBJ1-1; 9 nucleotides match TRBD1. The CDR3 loop spans 14 amino acids. Germline V gene lookup returns CDR1 SQVTM and CDR2 ANQGSEA. The CDR3 DNA reads TGCATCGGTCTAGGGACAGGGTTGAACACTGAAGCTTTCTTT. Amino acid sequence: CIGLGTGLNTEAFF.

The table lists this clonotype with a few counts. The genes are TRBV29-1 and TRBJ1-1; D ambiguous. Germline-derived CDR1 and CDR2 are SQVTM and ANQGSEA. The CDR3 spans 13 residues. The V end was cut by 3 bases, the J end by 3 bases, with 11 bases between. The CDR3, as DNA: TGCAGCGTTGAGGCAGGCGGCGACACTGAAGCTTTCTTT. It specifies CSVEAGGDTEAFF. The variable domain in full, with the rest retrieved from reference TRBV29-1 and TRBJ1-1, is SAVISQKPSRDICQRGTSLTIQCQVDSQVTMMFWYRQQPGQSLTLIATANQGSEATYESGFVIDKFPISRPNLTFSTLTVSNMSPEDSSIYLCSVEAGGDTEAFFGQGTRLTVV.

This clonotype has only a few counts. J is TRBJ1-2 and V is TRBV2; 10 nucleotides match TRBD1. The CDR3 sequence is 14 residues long. Per germline, CDR1 SNHLY and CDR2 FYNNEI. V shed 7 bases, J shed 4 bases, and the junction held 6 bases outside the gene matches. The CDR3 spells CASKLGQGPYGYTF. In DNA, the CDR3 is TGTGCCAGCAAGCTGGGACAGGGGCCCTATGGCTACACCTTC. The full variable domain, with the rest looked up from reference TRBV2 and TRBJ1-2, is EPEVTQTPSHQVTQMGQEVILRCVPISNHLYFYWYRQILGQKVEFLVSFYNNEISEKSEIFDDQFSVERPDGSNFTLKIRSTKLEDSAMYFCASKLGQGPYGYTFGSGTRLTVV.

This clonotype has more than one count but fewer than ten. The chain employs TRBV5-1 and TRBJ1-1; no clear D gene. Looked up from germline, CDR1 is SGHRS and CDR2 is YFSETQ. This CDR3 has 14 residues. V dropped 0 bases and J dropped 3 bases, with 9 bases sitting between them. The CDR3 bases are TGCGCCAGCAGCTTGGATGGGAGCGACACTGAAGCTTTCTTT. This sequence encodes CASSLDGSDTEAFF.

This clonotype was counted only a few times. The rearrangement joins TRBV12-3 or TRBV12-4 to TRBJ2-1; TRBD1 is a possible D gene (6 bases). Trimming stripped 5 bases from V and 8 bases from J, with 16 bases between. This CDR3 has 14 amino acids. CDR3 coding DNA: TGTGCCAGCAGTGCCGGGACAAAGGTCGATGAGCAGTTCTTC. Its translation: CASSAGTKVDEQFF.

This clonotype was counted ten times or more. The chain joins TRBV3-1 to TRBJ1-6; the match to TRBD1 covers 7 bases. Germline CDR1 reads LGHDT; CDR2 reads YNNKEL (reference sequence). CDR3 length: 16 amino acids. Germline trimming cut 4 bases from V and 5 bases from J; bases unmatched to any gene: 8. CDR3 protein: CASSPDRDRNNSPLHF. DNA of the CDR3: TGTGCCAGCAGCCCCGATCGGGACAGAAATAATTCACCCCTCCACTTT.

This clonotype was seen a handful of times. This rearrangement joins TRBV2 to TRBJ1-5; tentatively, D is TRBD1 (6 bases). V shed 5 bases and J shed 4 bases, with 9 bases lying between them. This CDR3 contains 13 residues. Germline CDR1 and CDR2: SNHLY and FYNNEI. CDR3 residues: CASSKQGNQPQHF. The DNA for the CDR3 is TGTGCCAGCAGTAAACAGGGTAATCAGCCCCAGCATTTT.

The V call is TRBV29-1, the J call TRBJ2-1; 7 bases are shared with TRBD1. Germline CDR1 and CDR2: SQVTM and ANQGSEA. The CDR3 length is 12 residues. The trim removed 7 bases at V and 4 bases at J, leaving 4 bases unmatched. DNA for the CDR3: TGCAGCGGGAACAGGGGTTACAATGAGCAGTTCTTC. Protein product: CSGNRGYNEQFF.

The V and J genes are TRBV9 and TRBJ2-2, with a weak D call TRBD1 (5 bases). This CDR3 has 15 residues. V was pared by 3 bases and J by 6 bases, with 15 bases between. From germline, CDR1 is SGDLS and CDR2 YYNGEE. The CDR3 loop is CASSGVEGAAGELFF. In nucleotides, the CDR3 is TGTGCCAGCAGCGGGGTTGAAGGGGCTGCCGGGGAGCTGTTTTTT. Full variable domain (outside the CDR3, taken from reference TRBV9 and TRBJ2-2): DSGVTQTPKHLITATGQRVTLRCSPRSGDLSVYWYQQSLDQGLQFLIQYYNGEERAKGNILERFSAQQFPDLHSELNLSSLELGDSALYFCASSGVEGAAGELFFGEGSRLTVL.

This clonotype was seen a handful of times. This chain links TRBV19 with TRBJ1-1, with 8 bases fitting TRBD1. CDR1 LNHDA and CDR2 SQIVND come from the germline V gene (reference sequence). After removal of 5 bases from V and 12 bases from J, the junction contained 14 bases not matched to a gene. The CDR3 is 14 amino acids. This chain's CDR3 is CASSARDRGAHPFF. The CDR3 DNA is TGTGCCAGTAGTGCCCGAGACAGGGGAGCCCATCCTTTCTTT.

This clonotype has a handful of counts. The chain recombines TRBV7-9 with TRBJ2-1, with D possibly being TRBD1 (6 bases). Germline V gene lookup returns CDR1 SEHNR and CDR2 FQNEAQ (reference sequence). The V end lost 4 bases, the J end lost 9 bases, and 10 bases lay between the germline ends. The CDR3 sequence is 12 residues long. CDR3 in amino acids: CASSSTGLEQFF. DNA of the CDR3: TGTGCCAGCAGCTCCACAGGGCTTGAGCAGTTCTTC. Supplemented by reference TRBV7-9 and TRBJ2-1, the full variable domain reads DTGVSQNPRHKITKRGQNVTFRCDPISEHNRLYWYRQTLGQGPEFLTYFQNEAQLEKSRLLSDRFSAERPKGSFSTLEIQRTEQGDSAMYLCASSSTGLEQFFGPGTRLTVL.

This clonotype was picked up a small number of times. This chain joins TRBV4-1 and TRBJ2-1; 14 positions match TRBD2. The J segment lost 9 bases and the V segment lost 3 bases, leaving 10 bases of the junction unmatched. Germline V lookup: CDR1 MGHRA, CDR2 YSYEKL. CDR3 length: 17 amino acids. CDR3 residues: CASSQGGQTSGRGEQFF. DNA for the CDR3: TGCGCCAGCAGCCAGGGGGGACAGACTAGCGGGAGGGGTGAGCAGTTCTTC.

The table lists this clonotype with a few counts. The CDR3 sequence: CASRMGAGTNQPQHF. In DNA, the CDR3 is TGCGCCAGCAGAATGGGGGCAGGGACAAATCAGCCCCAGCATTTT. The J gene is TRBJ1-5, the V gene TRBV5-1; maybe TRBD1 (6 bases). The CDR3 has 15 residues. The germline CDR1 and CDR2 sequences are SGHRS and YFSETQ. The V end lost 5 bases, the J end lost 4 bases, and 16 bases lay between the germline ends. Supplemented by reference TRBV5-1 and TRBJ1-5, the full variable domain reads KAGVTQTPRYLIKTRGQQVTLSCSPISGHRSVSWYQQTPGQGLQFLFEYFSETQRNKGNFPGRFSGRQFSNSRSEMNVSTLELGDSALYLCASRMGAGTNQPQHFGDGTRLSIL.

This sequence joins TRBV29-1 and TRBJ2-3; the D gene is possibly TRBD1 (6 bases). The germline V gene encodes CDR1 SQVTM and CDR2 ANQGSEA. This CDR3 is 15 amino acids long. The V end was cut by 5 bases, the J end by 0 bases, with 15 bases between. The CDR3 DNA reads as TGCAGCGTTAGACAGGATATGACTAGCACAGATACGCAGTATTTT. It is translated as CSVRQDMTSTDTQYF.

The chain couples TRBV6-1 to TRBJ2-5; D gene unclear. Trimming took 4 bases from V and 4 from J, leaving 10 bases between them. Germline CDR1 reads MNHNS; CDR2 reads SASEGT. The CDR3 spans 13 residues. CDR3 in DNA: TGTGCCAGCAGTGTTGGTTTTGGAGAGACCCAGTACTTC. The encoded protein is CASSVGFGETQYF.

The chain combines TRBV4-1 with TRBJ2-3; the D is unclear. The CDR3 is 15 residues long. The germline V gene has CDR1 MGHRA and CDR2 YSYEKL. The V gene lost 0 bases and the J gene lost 1 base, with 8 bases spanning the gap. Written as DNA, the CDR3 is TGCGCCAGCAGCCAAGAATGGATCCGCACAGATACGCAGTATTTT. Encoded protein: CASSQEWIRTDTQYF.

The CDR3 sequence: CASSSPDLIPVETQYF. The DNA for the CDR3 is TGTGCCAGCAGCTCACCCGACCTGATACCGGTGGAGACCCAGTACTTC. The chain links TRBV7-9 to TRBJ2-5; D is ambiguous. Germline-derived CDR1 and CDR2 are SEHNR and FQNEAQ (reference sequence). Between the trimmed V and J ends, which lost 4 bases and 5 bases, there was a span of 20 bases. This CDR3 region has 16 residues. The entire variable domain, with the rest obtained from reference TRBV7-9 and TRBJ2-5, is as follows: DTGVSQNPRHKITKRGQNVTFRCDPISEHNRLYWYRQTLGQGPEFLTYFQNEAQLEKSRLLSDRFSAERPKGSFSTLEIQRTEQGDSAMYLCASSSPDLIPVETQYFGPGTRLLVL.